This TCR beta chain comes out of a study of beta chain features in type 1 diabetes (dated by TCRdb to 2017 to 2018). Background on the whole study: Mean age, gender distribution, total cell number and subset yield did not differ between patients and healthy donors. In the study, TCRB repertoires of sorted circulating CD4+ T cell subsets from recently diagnosed type 1 diabetes patients were compared with those of matched healthy donors. A total of 107,917,701 sorted cells were examined across all samples, and a strong correlation was observed between cell number per subset and RNA yield. Regulatory and stem cell-like memory subsets were isolated from only 8 patients and roughly 8 healthy donors, whereas naive and central memory subsets came from all 30 or so donors.

This clone turned up a few times. This clone's antigen is unknown. Base-call qualities are not available, and no considerably larger clone is one nucleotide away. A single peripheral blood draw of approximately 110 mL on average was collected from each donor into heparinised tubes. A BD FACSAria II and a panel including CD45RO, CCR7, CD25, CD127, CD95 and CD27 were used to sort naive, central memory, regulatory and stem cell-like memory CD4+ T cells. Every sorted population had a purity above 95%. PBMCs were isolated right away by Lymphoprep density gradient centrifugation and were stained directly, without culture. So that batch effects would be minimized, each experiment stained and sorted samples in pairs, pairing one healthy donor with one patient. What the work shows at the level of the full study, not this receptor alone: Patients with type 1 diabetes made fewer insertions and deleted more nucleotides at VDJ recombination sites, implying thymic rearrangement abnormalities. Because cDNA was sequenced instead of genomic DNA, activated cells with high expression could be over-represented, although the groups did not differ in activation or CD3 levels. Only small numbers of individuals were included in the HLA sub-analyses, which left unresolved whether HLA type had any influence on TCRB rearrangement. Naive, central memory and regulatory TCRB repertoires appeared more similar among patients than among healthy donors. PCR may preferentially amplify shorter templates, but because patient and control samples were amplified and corrected together, any resulting skew would affect both groups equally. In all four CD4+ subsets, TCRB CDR3 length was moderately but significantly shorter in type 1 diabetes patients.

The CDR3 has 15 amino acids, counting the end cysteine and phenylalanine. Of all the DNA, just the CDR3 is kept, 45 bases in frame from base 1. As encoded in the germline V gene (reference sequence), CDR1 is GTSNPN while CDR2 is SVGIG. V and J lose 0 bases and 4 bases, and a span of 13 bases separates them. The High Capacity cDNA Reverse Transcription Kit was used to reverse transcribe all of the isolated RNA, meaning that expressed TCRB transcripts were what got sequenced. Naive, central memory and regulatory T cell samples underwent deep immunoSEQ sequencing, averaging around 4 million total reads per sample. Sorted cells were lysed in RLT buffer and RNA was extracted with DNase-treated RNeasy Micro or Mini kits, depending on cell number. To prevent cross-contamination, every cell subset was processed on its own, while patient and healthy donor samples were processed together. The immunoSEQ multiplex PCR was used to amplify TCRB sequences from cDNA, yielding 87-bp fragments that span the CDR3 region. Amplicons were sequenced on the Illumina HiSeq platform. As for the original processing: PCR bias was computationally corrected using synthetic template baselines, reads within Hamming distance 2 were collapsed, and singletons that could not be merged were discarded. Reads were aligned to IMGT to assign V, D and J genes, CDR3 length, and insertions or deletions at six rearrangement sites. Within each subset, clonotype counts were normalized to sorted cell number, and only after that were true diversity and Gini coefficients computed with the tcR R package. The overlap coefficient, calculated on TCRB nucleotide sequences, was used to measure repertoire sharing. Out-of-frame TCRB sequences from naive cells were analyzed as a proxy for the pre-selection repertoire. Sourced from immuneACCESS, this table was stored by TCRdb with only in-frame sequences that have V and J called. A share of the clones is absent; for the studies checked, an unresolved V gene accounts for under half, and the remainder has no known explanation. That table gives V, J and clone size, and the DNA gave D and trimming. In this sample the table shows under 400,000 clones, 15% to 20% of which occur a single time. The ten largest clones represent 0.035% to 0.05% of the sample.

This TCR was recovered from a woman younger than 30 in good health. Sequenced sample: naive CD4+ T cells from blood. Read against the paper, the sample's cell subset or site label means: true naive CD4+ T cells. In this chain, TRBV30 is recombined with TRBJ1-5; a tentative D match to TRBD1 spans 5 bases. The CDR3 corresponds to CAWSVLGEENQPQHF. The sequenced DNA is TGTGCCTGGAGTGTCTTGGGGGAGGAAAATCAGCCCCAGCATTTT.